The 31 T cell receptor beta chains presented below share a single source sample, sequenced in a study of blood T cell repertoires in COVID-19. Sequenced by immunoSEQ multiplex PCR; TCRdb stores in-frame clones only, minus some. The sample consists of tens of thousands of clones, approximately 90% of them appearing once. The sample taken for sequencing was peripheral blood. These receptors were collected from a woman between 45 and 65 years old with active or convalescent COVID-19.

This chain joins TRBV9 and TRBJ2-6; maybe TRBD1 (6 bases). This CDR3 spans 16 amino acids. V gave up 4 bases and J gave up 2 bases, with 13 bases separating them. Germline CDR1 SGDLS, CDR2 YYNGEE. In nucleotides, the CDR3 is TGTGCCAGCAGCCCTCAAGCAGGGGCTGGGGCCAACGTCCTGACTTTC. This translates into CASSPQAGAGANVLTF.

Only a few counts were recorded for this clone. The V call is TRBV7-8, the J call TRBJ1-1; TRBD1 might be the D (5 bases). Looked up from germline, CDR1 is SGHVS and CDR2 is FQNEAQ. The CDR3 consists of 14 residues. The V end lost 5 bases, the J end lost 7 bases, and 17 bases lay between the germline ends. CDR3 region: CASSRSAGGGEAFF. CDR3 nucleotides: TGTGCCAGCAGCCGTAGTGCCGGGGGAGGTGAAGCTTTCTTT.

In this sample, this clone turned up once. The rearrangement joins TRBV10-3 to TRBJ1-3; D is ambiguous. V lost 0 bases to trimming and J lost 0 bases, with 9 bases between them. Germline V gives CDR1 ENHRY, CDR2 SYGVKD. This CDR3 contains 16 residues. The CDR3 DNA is TGTGCCATCAGTGAGTCGGTTGGGAGCTCTGGAAACACCATATATTTT. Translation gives CAISESVGSSGNTIYF.

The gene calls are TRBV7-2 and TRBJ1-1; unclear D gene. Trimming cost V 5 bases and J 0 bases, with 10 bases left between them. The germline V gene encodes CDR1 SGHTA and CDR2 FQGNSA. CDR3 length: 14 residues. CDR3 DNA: TGTGCCAGCAGCGTCAGGCTTCTGAACACTGAAGCTTTCTTT. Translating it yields CASSVRLLNTEAFF. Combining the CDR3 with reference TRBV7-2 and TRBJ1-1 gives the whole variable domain GAGVSQSPSNKVTEKGKDVELRCDPISGHTALYWYRQSLGQGLEFLIYFQGNSAPDKSGLPSDRFSAERTGGSVSTLTIQRTQQEDSAVYLCASSVRLLNTEAFFGQGTRLTVV.

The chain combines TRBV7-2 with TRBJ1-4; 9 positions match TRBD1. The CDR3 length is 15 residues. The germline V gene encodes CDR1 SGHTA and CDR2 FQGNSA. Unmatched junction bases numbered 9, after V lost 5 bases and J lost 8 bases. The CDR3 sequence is CASSPRQGEGEKLFF. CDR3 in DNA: TGTGCCAGCAGCCCGCGACAGGGGGAGGGGGAAAAACTGTTTTTT.

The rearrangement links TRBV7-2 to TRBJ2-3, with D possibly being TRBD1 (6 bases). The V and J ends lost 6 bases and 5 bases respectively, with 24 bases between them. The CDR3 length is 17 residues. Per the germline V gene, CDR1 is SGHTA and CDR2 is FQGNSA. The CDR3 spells CASRQGPGVGFRDTQYF. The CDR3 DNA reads TGTGCCAGCAGACAGGGCCCCGGGGTAGGGTTCCGAGATACGCAGTATTTT.

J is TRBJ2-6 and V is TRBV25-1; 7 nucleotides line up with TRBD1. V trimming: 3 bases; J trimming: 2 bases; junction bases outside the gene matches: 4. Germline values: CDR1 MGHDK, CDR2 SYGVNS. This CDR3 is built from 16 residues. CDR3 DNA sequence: TGTGCCAGCAGTGACCTAACAGGGGCTGGGGCCAACGTCCTGACTTTC. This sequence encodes CASSDLTGAGANVLTF.

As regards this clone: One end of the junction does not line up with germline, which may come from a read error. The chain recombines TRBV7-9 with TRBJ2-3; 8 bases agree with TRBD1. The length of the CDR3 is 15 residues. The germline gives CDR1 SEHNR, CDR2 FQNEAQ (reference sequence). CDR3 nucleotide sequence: TGTGCCAGCAGCTTAGACGCAGGGGGCACGGATACGCAGTATTTT. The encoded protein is CASSLDAGGTDTQYF.

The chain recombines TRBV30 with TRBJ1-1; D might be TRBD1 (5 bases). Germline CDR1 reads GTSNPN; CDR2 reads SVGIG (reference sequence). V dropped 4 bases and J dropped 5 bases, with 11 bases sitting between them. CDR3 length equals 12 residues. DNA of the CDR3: TGTGCCTGGACCGGGGGATCGACTGAAGCTTTCTTT. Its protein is CAWTGGSTEAFF.

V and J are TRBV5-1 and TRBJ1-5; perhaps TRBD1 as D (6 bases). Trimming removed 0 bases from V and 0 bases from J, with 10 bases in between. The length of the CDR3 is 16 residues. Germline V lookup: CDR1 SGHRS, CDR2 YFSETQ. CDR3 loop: CASSLGSGDSNQPQHF. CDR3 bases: TGCGCCAGCAGCTTGGGGTCAGGGGATAGCAATCAGCCCCAGCATTTT.

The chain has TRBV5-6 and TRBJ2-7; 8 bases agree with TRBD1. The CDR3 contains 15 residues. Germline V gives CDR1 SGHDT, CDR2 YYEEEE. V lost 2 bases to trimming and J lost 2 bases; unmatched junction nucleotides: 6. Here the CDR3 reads CASSFGQGIAYEQYF. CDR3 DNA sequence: TGTGCCAGCAGCTTCGGACAGGGCATAGCCTACGAGCAGTACTTC.

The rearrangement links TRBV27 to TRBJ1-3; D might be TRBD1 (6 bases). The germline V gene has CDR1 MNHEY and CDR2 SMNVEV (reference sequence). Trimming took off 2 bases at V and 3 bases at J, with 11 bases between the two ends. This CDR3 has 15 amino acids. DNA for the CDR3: TGTGCCAGCAGTTTAACGGGACATCATGGAAACACCATATATTTT. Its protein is CASSLTGHHGNTIYF.

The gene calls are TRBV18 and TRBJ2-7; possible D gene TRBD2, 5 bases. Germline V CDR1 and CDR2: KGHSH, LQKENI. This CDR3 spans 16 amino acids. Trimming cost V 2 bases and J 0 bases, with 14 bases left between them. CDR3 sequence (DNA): TGTGCCAGCTCACCAAGCCGCCAGGCGGGCTCCTACGAGCAGTACTTC. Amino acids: CASSPSRQAGSYEQYF.

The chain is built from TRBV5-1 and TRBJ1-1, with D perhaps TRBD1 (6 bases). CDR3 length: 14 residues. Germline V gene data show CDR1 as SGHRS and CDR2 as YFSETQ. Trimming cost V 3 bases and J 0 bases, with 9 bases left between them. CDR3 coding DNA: TGCGCCAGCAGCTCGGACAGTTTGAACACTGAAGCTTTCTTT. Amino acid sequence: CASSSDSLNTEAFF.

In DNA form, the CDR3 reads TGTGCCAGCAGTTACAGCGGTACAGGGTTCTATGGCTACACCTTC. Its translation: CASSYSGTGFYGYTF. The V and J genes are TRBV6-2 or TRBV6-3 and TRBJ1-2, with D tentatively TRBD1 (6 bases). The CDR3 is 15 residues long. Germline V gene data show CDR1 as MNHEY and CDR2 as SVGEGT. V lost 2 bases and J 4 bases, leaving 14 bases between the germline ends.

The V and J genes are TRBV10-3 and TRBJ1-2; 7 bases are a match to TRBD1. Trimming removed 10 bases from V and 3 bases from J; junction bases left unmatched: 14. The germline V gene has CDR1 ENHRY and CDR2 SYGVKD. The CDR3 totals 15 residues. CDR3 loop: CASIGWTGGDYGYTF. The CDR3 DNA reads TGTGCCAGCATCGGGTGGACAGGAGGAGACTATGGCTACACCTTC.

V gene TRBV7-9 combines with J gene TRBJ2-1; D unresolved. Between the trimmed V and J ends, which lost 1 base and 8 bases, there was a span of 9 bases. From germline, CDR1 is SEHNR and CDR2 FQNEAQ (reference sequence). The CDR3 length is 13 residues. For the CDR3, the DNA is TGTGCCAGCAGCTTAGTCGTACGCGATGAGCAGTTCTTC. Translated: CASSLVVRDEQFF.

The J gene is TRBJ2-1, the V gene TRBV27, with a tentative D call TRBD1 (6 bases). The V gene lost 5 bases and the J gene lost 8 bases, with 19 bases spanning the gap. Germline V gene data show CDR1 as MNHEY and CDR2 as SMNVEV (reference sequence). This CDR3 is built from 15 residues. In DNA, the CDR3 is TGTGCCAGCAGTCCCCGTACAGGGAGTTACGATGAGCAGTTCTTC. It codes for CASSPRTGSYDEQFF.

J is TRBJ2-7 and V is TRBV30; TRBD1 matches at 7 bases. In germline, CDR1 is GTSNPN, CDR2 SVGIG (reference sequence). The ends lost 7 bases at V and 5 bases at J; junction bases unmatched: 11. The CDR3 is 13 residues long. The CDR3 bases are TGTGCCTTTAGGGGGCCCACGAAAAACGAGCAGTACTTC. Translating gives CAFRGPTKNEQYF.

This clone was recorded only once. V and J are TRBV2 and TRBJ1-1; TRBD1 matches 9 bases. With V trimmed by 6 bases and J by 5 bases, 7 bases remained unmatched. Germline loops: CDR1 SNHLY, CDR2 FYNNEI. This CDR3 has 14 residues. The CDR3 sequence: CASRGQGVGTEAFF. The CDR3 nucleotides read TGTGCCAGCAGGGGACAGGGCGTAGGGACTGAAGCTTTCTTT.

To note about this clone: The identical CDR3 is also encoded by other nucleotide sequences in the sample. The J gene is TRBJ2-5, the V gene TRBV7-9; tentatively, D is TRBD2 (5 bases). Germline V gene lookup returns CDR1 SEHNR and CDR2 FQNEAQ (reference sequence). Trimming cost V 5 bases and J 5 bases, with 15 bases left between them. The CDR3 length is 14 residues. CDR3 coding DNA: TGTGCCAGCAGCCCTAGCTCCGGCCGGGAGACCCAGTACTTC. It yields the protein CASSPSSGRETQYF.

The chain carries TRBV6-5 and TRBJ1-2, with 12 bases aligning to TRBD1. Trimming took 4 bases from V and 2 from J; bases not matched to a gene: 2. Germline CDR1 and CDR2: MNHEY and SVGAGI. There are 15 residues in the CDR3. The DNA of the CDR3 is TGTGCCAGCAGTTCCGGGACAGGGGGCAACTATGGCTACACCTTC. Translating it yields CASSSGTGGNYGYTF.

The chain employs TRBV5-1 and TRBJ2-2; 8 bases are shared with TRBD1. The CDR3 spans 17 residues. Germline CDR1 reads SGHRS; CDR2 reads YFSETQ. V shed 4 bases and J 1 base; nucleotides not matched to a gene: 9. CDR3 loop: CASSPWTGSKNTGELFF. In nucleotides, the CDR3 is TGCGCCAGCAGCCCTTGGACAGGGAGTAAGAACACCGGGGAGCTGTTTTTT. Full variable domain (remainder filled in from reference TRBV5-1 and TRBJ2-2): KAGVTQTPRYLIKTRGQQVTLSCSPISGHRSVSWYQQTPGQGLQFLFEYFSETQRNKGNFPGRFSGRQFSNSRSEMNVSTLELGDSALYLCASSPWTGSKNTGELFFGEGSRLTVL.

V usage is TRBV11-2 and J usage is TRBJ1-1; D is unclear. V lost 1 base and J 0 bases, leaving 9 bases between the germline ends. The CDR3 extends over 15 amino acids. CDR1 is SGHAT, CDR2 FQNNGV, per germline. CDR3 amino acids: CASSLGGPMNTEAFF. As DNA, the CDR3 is TGTGCCAGCAGCTTAGGTGGGCCGATGAACACTGAAGCTTTCTTT.

The CDR3 bases are TGCGCCAGCAGCTTCCAGGATAATTCACCCCTCCACTTT. Translation gives CASSFQDNSPLHF. The rearrangement uses TRBV5-1 and TRBJ1-6; no firm D call. Trimming pared 2 bases from V and 5 bases from J, leaving 5 bases between. This CDR3 comprises 13 residues. Germline CDR1 is SGHRS and CDR2 is YFSETQ.

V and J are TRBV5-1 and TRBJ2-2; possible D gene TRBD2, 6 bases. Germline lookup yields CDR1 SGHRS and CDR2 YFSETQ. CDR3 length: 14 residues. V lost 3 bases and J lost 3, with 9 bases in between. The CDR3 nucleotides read TGCGCCAGCAGCTGGCGGGGATACACCGGGGAGCTGTTTTTT. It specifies CASSWRGYTGELFF. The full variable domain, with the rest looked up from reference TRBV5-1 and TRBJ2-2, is KAGVTQTPRYLIKTRGQQVTLSCSPISGHRSVSWYQQTPGQGLQFLFEYFSETQRNKGNFPGRFSGRQFSNSRSEMNVSTLELGDSALYLCASSWRGYTGELFFGEGSRLTVL.

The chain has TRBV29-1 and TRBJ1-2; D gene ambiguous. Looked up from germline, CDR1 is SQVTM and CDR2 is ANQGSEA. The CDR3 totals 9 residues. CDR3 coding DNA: TGCACCACTGAAGATGGCTACACCTTC. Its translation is CTTEDGYTF.

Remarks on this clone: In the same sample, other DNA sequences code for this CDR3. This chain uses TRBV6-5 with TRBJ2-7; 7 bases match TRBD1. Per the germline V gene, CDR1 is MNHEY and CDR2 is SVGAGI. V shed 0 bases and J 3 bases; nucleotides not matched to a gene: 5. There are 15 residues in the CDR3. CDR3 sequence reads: CASSYSRQGSYEQYF. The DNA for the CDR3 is TGTGCCAGCAGTTACTCGCGACAGGGTAGCTACGAGCAGTACTTC.

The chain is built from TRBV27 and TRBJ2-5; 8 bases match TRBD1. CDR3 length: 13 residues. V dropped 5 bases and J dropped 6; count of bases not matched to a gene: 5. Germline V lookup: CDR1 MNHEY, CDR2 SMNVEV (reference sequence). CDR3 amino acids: CASSRQGLKTQYF. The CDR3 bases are TGTGCCAGCAGTAGACAGGGGTTAAAGACCCAGTACTTC.

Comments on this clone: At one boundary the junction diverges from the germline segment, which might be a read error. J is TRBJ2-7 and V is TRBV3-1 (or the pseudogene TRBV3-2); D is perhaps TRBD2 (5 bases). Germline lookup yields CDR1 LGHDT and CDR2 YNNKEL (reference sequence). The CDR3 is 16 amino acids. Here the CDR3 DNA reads TGTGCCAGCAGCCAAGAGGGGAAACTAGAGGCCTACAAGCAGTACTTC. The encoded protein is CASSQEGKLEAYKQYF.

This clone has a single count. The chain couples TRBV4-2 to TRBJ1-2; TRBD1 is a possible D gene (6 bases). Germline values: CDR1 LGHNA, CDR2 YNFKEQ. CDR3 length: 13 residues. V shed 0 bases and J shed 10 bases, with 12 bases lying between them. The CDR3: CASSQDVEGDYTF. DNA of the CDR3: TGTGCCAGCAGCCAAGACGTTGAGGGGGACTACACCTTC.